This TCR beta chain appears in the sequencing data of a study of T cell repertoires in cytomegalovirus infection. TCRdb fed the reads into MiXCR, producing one record per CDR3 protein. The sample includes fewer than 150,000 distinct CDR3 sequences, about 33% of them seen just once. V lost 2 bases to trimming and J lost 2 bases, with 20 bases between them. Germline V gives CDR1 SGHDT, CDR2 YYEEEE. The CDR3 loop spans 17 amino acids. Notes on this clonotype: Its antigen is as yet unknown.

The sample consisted of CD8+ T cells from cultured PBMCs, taken from culture after CMV antigen stimulation. J is TRBJ2-7 and V is TRBV5-6, with D perhaps matching TRBD1 (5 bases). The TCR sequence derives from a human donor in good health (CMV status not recorded). Some clones in this sample may be carry-over from other donors' samples. CDR3 in amino acids: CASSFLTAFAPTYEQYF. The CDR3 bases are TGTGCCAGCAGCTTCCTGACAGCCTTTGCGCCTACCTACGAGCAGTACTTC. Using reference TRBV5-6 and TRBJ2-7 for the parts outside the CDR3, the full variable domain is DAGVTQSPTHLIKTRGQQVTLRCSPKSGHDTVSWYQQALGQGPQFIFQYYEEEERQRGNFPDRFSGHQFPNYSSELNVNALLLGDSALYLCASSFLTAFAPTYEQYFGPGTRLTVT.